This T cell receptor (beta chain) was identified in a study of cytomegalovirus exposure and HLA in healthy donors. Findings and limits, study-wide: When the data were analyzed later, several of the most significant clusters appeared to be linked to common viral pathogens. With high specificity and sensitivity, the classifier reportedly diagnosed cytomegalovirus status. Follow-up analysis found HLA locus-dependent TCR association rates, highest for DRB1 and lowest for HLA-C.

Germline V CDR1 and CDR2: SGHRS, YFSETQ. There are 15 residues in the CDR3. After removal of 4 bases from V and 4 bases from J, the junction contained 5 bases not matched to a gene. The PCR made use of 60 Vbeta and 13 Jbeta primers. Only in-frame clones appear in the TCRdb table, and some are missing; sequencing was by immunoSEQ multiplex PCR. The table has 90,000 to 140,000 clones, around 63% seen once. Regarding this clone: The antigen is unknown.

The gene calls are TRBV5-1 and TRBJ2-5; TRBD2 agrees at 12 bases. The sequenced material came from PBMCs. The TCR sequence derives from a man aged 25-40 years in good health and CMV-seronegative. CDR3 residues: CASSPLAGGAETQYF. DNA of the CDR3: TGCGCCAGCAGCCCTCTAGCGGGAGGGGCAGAGACCCAGTACTTC.